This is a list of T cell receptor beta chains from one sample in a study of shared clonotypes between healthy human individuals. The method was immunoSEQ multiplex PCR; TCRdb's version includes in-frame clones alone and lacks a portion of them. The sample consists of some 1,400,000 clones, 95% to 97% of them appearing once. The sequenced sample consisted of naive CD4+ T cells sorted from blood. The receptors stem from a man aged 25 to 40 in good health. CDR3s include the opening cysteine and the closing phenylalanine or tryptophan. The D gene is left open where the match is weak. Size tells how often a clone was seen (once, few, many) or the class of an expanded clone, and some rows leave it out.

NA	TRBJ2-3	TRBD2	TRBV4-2	CASSQARAGGGTDTQYF	TGTGCCAGCAGCCAAGCCCGAGCGGGAGGGGGCACAGATACGCAGTATTTT
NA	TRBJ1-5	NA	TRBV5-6	CASSLSWGGQPQHF	TGTGCCAGCAGCTTGTCTTGGGGGGGTCAGCCCCAGCATTTT
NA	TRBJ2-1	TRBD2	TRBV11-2	CASSPTVSGRAINEQFF	TGTGCCAGCAGCCCCACAGTTAGCGGGAGGGCCATCAATGAGCAGTTCTTC
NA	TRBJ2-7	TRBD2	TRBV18	CASSPTSGSSYEQYF	TGTGCCAGCTCTCCTACTAGCGGGAGCTCCTACGAGCAGTACTTC
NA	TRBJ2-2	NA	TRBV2	CASSARLRYTGELFF	TGTGCCAGCAGTGCTCGGCTCCGTTACACCGGGGAGCTGTTTTTT
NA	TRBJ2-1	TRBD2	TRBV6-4	CASSVLAGAYNEQFF	TGTGCCAGCAGTGTACTAGCGGGAGCTTACAATGAGCAGTTCTTC
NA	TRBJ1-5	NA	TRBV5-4	CASSLWGGSNQPQHF	TGTGCCAGCAGCCTCTGGGGCGGAAGCAATCAGCCCCAGCATTTT
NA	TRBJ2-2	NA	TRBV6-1	CASSVKGLGGKELFF	TGTGCCAGCAGTGTAAAAGGTTTGGGGGGAAAGGAGCTGTTTTTT
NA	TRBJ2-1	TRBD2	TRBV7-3	CASSPLAGGKHEQFF	TGTGCCAGCAGCCCCCTAGCGGGAGGGAAGCATGAGCAGTTCTTC
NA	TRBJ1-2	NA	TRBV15	CATSTNKYGYTF	TGTGCCACCAGCACCAACAAGTATGGCTACACCTTC
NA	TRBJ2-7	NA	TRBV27	CASSWGGAGRYEQYF	TGTGCCAGCAGTTGGGGCGGGGCAGGGCGCTACGAGCAGTACTTC
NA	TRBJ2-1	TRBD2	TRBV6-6	CASSYTGLAGGEQFF	TGTGCCAGCAGTTACACGGGACTAGCGGGAGGTGAGCAGTTCTTC
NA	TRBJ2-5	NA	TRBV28	CASSPGPQGLQETQYF	TGTGCCAGCAGTCCCGGGCCACAGGGCCTCCAAGAGACCCAGTACTTC
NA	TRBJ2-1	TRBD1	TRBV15	CATSRRTGTYNLGYNEQFF	TGTGCCACCAGCAGACGGACAGGGACCTACAATTTGGGCTACAATGAGCAGTTCTTC
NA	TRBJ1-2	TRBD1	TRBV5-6	CASSRQGVYGYTF	TGTGCCAGCAGTCGACAGGGGGTATATGGCTACACCTTC
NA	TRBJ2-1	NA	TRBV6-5	CASRGNNEQFF	TGTGCCAGCAGGGGAAACAATGAGCAGTTCTTC
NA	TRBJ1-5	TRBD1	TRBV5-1	CASSLNPTGTGNQPQHF	TGCGCCAGCAGCCTCAACCCGACAGGGACTGGCAATCAGCCCCAGCATTTT
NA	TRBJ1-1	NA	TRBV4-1	CASSQEWDGEAFF	TGCGCCAGCAGCCAAGAGTGGGACGGTGAAGCTTTCTTT
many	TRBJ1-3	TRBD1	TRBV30	CAWSRGQGIIGNTIYF	TGTGCCTGGAGTCGGGGACAGGGGATAATCGGAAACACCATATATTTT
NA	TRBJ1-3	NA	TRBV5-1	CASSLEPDGNTIYF	TGCGCCAGCAGCTTGGAACCAGATGGAAACACCATATATTTT
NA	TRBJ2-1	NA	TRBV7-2	CASSLRLARPFF	TGTGCCAGCAGCTTAAGGCTAGCGAGGCCGTTCTTC
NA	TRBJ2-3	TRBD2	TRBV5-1	CASSISGSADTQYF	TGCGCCAGCAGTATTAGCGGGAGCGCAGATACGCAGTATTTT
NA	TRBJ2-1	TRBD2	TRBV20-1	CSASGLGRIF	TGCAGTGCCTCTGGACTAGGTCGGATCTTC
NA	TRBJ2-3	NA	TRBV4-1	CASQKRGTDTQYF	TGCGCCAGTCAAAAGCGGGGCACAGATACGCAGTATTTT
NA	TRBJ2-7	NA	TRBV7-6	CASSSRRVLTGEQYF	TGTGCCAGCAGCTCCCGAAGAGTCCTCACAGGCGAGCAGTACTTC
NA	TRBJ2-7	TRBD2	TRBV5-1	CASSIAGGSHEQYF	TGCGCCAGCAGCATAGCGGGAGGCTCCCACGAGCAGTACTTC
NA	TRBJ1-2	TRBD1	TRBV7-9	CASSLGQGGRSYGYTF	TGTGCCAGCAGCCTCGGACAGGGGGGCCGAAGCTATGGCTACACCTTC
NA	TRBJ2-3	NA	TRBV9	CASSVAAGSWDTQYF	TGTGCCAGCAGCGTAGCGGCAGGGTCGTGGGATACGCAGTATTTT
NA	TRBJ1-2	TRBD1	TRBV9	CASSVQPGGQVYGYTF	TGTGCCAGCAGCGTCCAACCGGGGGGACAGGTCTATGGCTACACCTTC
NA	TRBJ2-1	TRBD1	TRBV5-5	CASSTRDSNEQFF	TGTGCCAGCAGCACCCGGGACAGCAATGAGCAGTTCTTC
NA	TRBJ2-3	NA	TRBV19	CASSTVPGRTDTQYF	TGTGCCAGTAGTACTGTTCCGGGCCGCACAGATACGCAGTATTTT
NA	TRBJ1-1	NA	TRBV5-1	CASSLEPPDMGTEAFF	TGCGCCAGCAGCTTGGAGCCCCCCGACATGGGAACTGAAGCTTTCTTT
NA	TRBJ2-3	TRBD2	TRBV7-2	CASSLGTRYSDTQYF	TGTGCCAGCAGCTTAGGGACTAGGTATTCAGATACGCAGTATTTT
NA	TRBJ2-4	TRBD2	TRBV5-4	CATQLAGGPDIQYF	TGTGCCACCCAACTAGCGGGGGGCCCGGACATTCAGTACTTC
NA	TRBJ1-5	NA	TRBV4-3	CASSLGGSNQPQHF	TGCGCCAGCAGCCTGGGTGGTAGCAATCAGCCCCAGCATTTT
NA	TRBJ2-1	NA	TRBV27	CASSLRGYNEQFF	TGTGCCAGCAGTTTAAGGGGCTACAATGAGCAGTTCTTC
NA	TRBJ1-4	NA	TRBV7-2	CASSLARGATNEKLFF	TGTGCCAGCAGCTTAGCCAGGGGCGCCACTAATGAAAAACTGTTTTTT
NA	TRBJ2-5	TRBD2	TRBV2	CASSDTSGGGTQYF	TGTGCCAGCAGTGACACTAGCGGGGGGGGGACCCAGTACTTC
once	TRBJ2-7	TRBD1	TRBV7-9	CASSLLDRGYEQYF	TGTGCCAGCAGCCTGCTGGACAGGGGTTACGAGCAGTACTTC
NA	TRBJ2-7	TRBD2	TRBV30	CAWSSLAESYEQYF	TGTGCCTGGAGTAGTCTAGCGGAATCCTACGAGCAGTACTTC
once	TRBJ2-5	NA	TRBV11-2	CASSLAGLETQYF	TGTGCCAGCAGCTTAGCAGGGCTGGAGACCCAGTACTTC
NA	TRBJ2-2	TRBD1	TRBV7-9	CASSVTGGKAGELFF	TGTGCCAGCAGCGTAACAGGGGGCAAGGCCGGGGAGCTGTTTTTT
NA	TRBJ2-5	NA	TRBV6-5	CASSYSRAQETQYF	TGTGCCAGCAGTTACAGTCGGGCCCAAGAGACCCAGTACTTC
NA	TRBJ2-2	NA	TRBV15	CATSRVAFGELFF	TGTGCCACCAGCAGAGTAGCTTTCGGGGAGCTGTTTTTT
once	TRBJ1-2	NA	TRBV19	CASSTRMIYGYTF	TGTGCCAGTAGTACCAGGATGATATATGGCTACACCTTC
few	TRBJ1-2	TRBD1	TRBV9	CASSGGRGLYGYTF	TGTGCCAGCAGCGGAGGGAGGGGGCTCTATGGCTACACCTTC
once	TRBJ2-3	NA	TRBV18	CASSPTGTGPINTQYF	TGTGCCAGCTCACCAACCGGGACGGGGCCCATTAATACGCAGTATTTT